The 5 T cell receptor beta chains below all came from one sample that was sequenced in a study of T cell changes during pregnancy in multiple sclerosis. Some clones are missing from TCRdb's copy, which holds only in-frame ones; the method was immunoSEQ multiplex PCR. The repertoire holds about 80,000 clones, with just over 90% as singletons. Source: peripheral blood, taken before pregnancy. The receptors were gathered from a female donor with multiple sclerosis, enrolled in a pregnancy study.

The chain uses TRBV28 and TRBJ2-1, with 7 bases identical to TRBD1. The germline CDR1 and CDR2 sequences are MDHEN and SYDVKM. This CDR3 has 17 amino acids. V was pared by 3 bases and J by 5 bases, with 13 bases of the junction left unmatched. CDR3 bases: TGTGCCAGCAGTTTTGGGGGTAGGGGGCTCTGGAACAATGAGCAGTTCTTC. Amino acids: CASSFGGRGLWNNEQFF.

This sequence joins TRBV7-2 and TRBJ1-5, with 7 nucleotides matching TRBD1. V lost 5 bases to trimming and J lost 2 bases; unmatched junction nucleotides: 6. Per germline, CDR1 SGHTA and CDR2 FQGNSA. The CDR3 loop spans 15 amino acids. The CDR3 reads CASSPGQDGNQPQHF. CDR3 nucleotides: TGTGCCAGCAGCCCAGGACAGGACGGCAATCAGCCCCAGCATTTT.

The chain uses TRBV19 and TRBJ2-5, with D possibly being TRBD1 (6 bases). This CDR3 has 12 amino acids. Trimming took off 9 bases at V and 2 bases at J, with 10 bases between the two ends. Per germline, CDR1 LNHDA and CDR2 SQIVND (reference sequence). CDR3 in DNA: TGTGCCAGCCTGGGACAACAAGAGACCCAGTACTTC. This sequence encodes CASLGQQETQYF.

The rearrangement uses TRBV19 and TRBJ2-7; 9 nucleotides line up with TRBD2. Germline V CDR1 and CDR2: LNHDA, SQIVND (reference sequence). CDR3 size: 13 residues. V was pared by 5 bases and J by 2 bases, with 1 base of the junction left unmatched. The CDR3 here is CASSSSGTYEQYF. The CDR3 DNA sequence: TGTGCCAGTAGTTCTAGCGGGACCTACGAGCAGTACTTC.

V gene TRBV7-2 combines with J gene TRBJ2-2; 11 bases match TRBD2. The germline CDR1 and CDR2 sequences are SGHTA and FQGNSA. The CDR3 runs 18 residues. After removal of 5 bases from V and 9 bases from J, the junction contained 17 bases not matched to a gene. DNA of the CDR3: TGTGCCAGCAGCAGACTAGCGGGGAGGGTCCCTCTCAGACGGGAGCTGTTTTTT. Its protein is CASSRLAGRVPLRRELFF.